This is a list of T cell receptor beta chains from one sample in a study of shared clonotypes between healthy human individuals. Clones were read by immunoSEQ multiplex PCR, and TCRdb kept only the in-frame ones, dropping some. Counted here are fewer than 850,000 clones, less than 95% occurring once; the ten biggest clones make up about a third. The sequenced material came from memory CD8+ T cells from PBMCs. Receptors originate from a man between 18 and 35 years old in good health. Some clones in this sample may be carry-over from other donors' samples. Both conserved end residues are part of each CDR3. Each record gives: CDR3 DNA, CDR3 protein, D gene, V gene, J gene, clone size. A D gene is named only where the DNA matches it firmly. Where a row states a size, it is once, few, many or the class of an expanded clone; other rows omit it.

CDR3nt: TGTGCCAGTAGTATAGTGAGCAGAGGGGAGCAGTACTTC
CDR3aa: CASSIVSRGEQYF
d_gene: -
v_gene: TRBV19
j_gene: TRBJ2-7
abundance: -

CDR3nt: TGTGCCAGCAGTGACCCCCGGAGCCTGAACACTGAAGCTTTCTTT
CDR3aa: CASSDPRSLNTEAFF
d_gene: -
v_gene: TRBV25-1
j_gene: TRBJ1-1
abundance: -

CDR3nt: TGTGCCAGCAACAAATCGCCTGGACAGGGGGAAGAGACCCAGTACTTC
CDR3aa: CASNKSPGQGEETQYF
d_gene: TRBD1
v_gene: TRBV9
j_gene: TRBJ2-5
abundance: -

CDR3nt: TGTGCCAGCAGTTACGACGCCACACGGCATTTT
CDR3aa: CASSYDATRHF
d_gene: -
v_gene: TRBV6-5
j_gene: TRBJ1-5
abundance: -

CDR3nt: TGTGCCAGCCCGGACGGCTTGAACACTGAAGCTTTCTTT
CDR3aa: CASPDGLNTEAFF
d_gene: -
v_gene: TRBV6-1
j_gene: TRBJ1-1
abundance: -

CDR3nt: TGTGCCAGCAGCAACCAGGGGGAGGGAAGGGCCAAAAACATTCAGTACTTC
CDR3aa: CASSNQGEGRAKNIQYF
d_gene: -
v_gene: TRBV21-1
j_gene: TRBJ2-4
abundance: -

CDR3nt: TGCGCCAGCAGCCAGAGAGGTGGTTACGAGCAGTACTTC
CDR3aa: CASSQRGGYEQYF
d_gene: -
v_gene: TRBV4-1
j_gene: TRBJ2-7
abundance: -

CDR3nt: TGTGCCAGCAGTTTAGGGGACTTCAGGATGAACACTGAAGCTTTCTTT
CDR3aa: CASSLGDFRMNTEAFF
d_gene: -
v_gene: TRBV27
j_gene: TRBJ1-1
abundance: -

CDR3nt: TGTGCCAGCTCACCAATAGGACTCGGCGATGAGCAGTTCTTC
CDR3aa: CASSPIGLGDEQFF
d_gene: -
v_gene: TRBV18
j_gene: TRBJ2-1
abundance: -

CDR3nt: TGCGCCAGCAGCCAAGGTTCGAGTCCTGAGCAGTTCTTC
CDR3aa: CASSQGSSPEQFF
d_gene: -
v_gene: TRBV4-1
j_gene: TRBJ2-1
abundance: once

CDR3nt: TGTGCCAGCAGCTGCAGACAGGGTTCCACCGGGGAGCTGTTTTTT
CDR3aa: CASSCRQGSTGELFF
d_gene: TRBD1
v_gene: TRBV28
j_gene: TRBJ2-2
abundance: -

CDR3nt: TGTGCCAGCACCCCCCGGGGCACCGGGGAGCTGTTTTTT
CDR3aa: CASTPRGTGELFF
d_gene: -
v_gene: TRBV19
j_gene: TRBJ2-2
abundance: -

CDR3nt: TGTGCCAGCAGCTTGGAGGCTTGGCGGGAGGGCCGGAACGAGCAGTACTTC
CDR3aa: CASSLEAWREGRNEQYF
d_gene: TRBD2
v_gene: TRBV5-4
j_gene: TRBJ2-7
abundance: -

CDR3nt: TGTGCCAGTAGTATGGGGGCGTACACTGAAGCTTTCTTT
CDR3aa: CASSMGAYTEAFF
d_gene: -
v_gene: TRBV19
j_gene: TRBJ1-1
abundance: -

CDR3nt: TGTGCCAGCAGTTTCCTCACCCCTAGCGGGAGCCCCTACGAGCAGTACTTC
CDR3aa: CASSFLTPSGSPYEQYF
d_gene: TRBD2
v_gene: TRBV27
j_gene: TRBJ2-7
abundance: -

CDR3nt: TGTGCCAGCAGCTTGGCCCTAGTAGCGGGAGACCACGAGCAGTACTTC
CDR3aa: CASSLALVAGDHEQYF
d_gene: TRBD2
v_gene: TRBV5-6
j_gene: TRBJ2-7
abundance: -

CDR3nt: TGTGCCAGCAGCTACGACGGACAGGTCTACGAGCAGTACTTC
CDR3aa: CASSYDGQVYEQYF
d_gene: TRBD1
v_gene: TRBV7-9
j_gene: TRBJ2-7
abundance: -

CDR3nt: TGTGCCAGCAGCGTACAGGGGGCACTTAATGAAAAACTGTTTTTT
CDR3aa: CASSVQGALNEKLFF
d_gene: TRBD1
v_gene: TRBV9
j_gene: TRBJ1-4
abundance: once

CDR3nt: TGTGCCAGCAGTTTGGTTTTGACAGATACGCAGTATTTT
CDR3aa: CASSLVLTDTQYF
d_gene: -
v_gene: TRBV27
j_gene: TRBJ2-3
abundance: -

CDR3nt: TGTGCCAGCAGTTTTTGGACAGGGGGCTTGGCTGAAGCTTTCTTT
CDR3aa: CASSFWTGGLAEAFF
d_gene: TRBD1
v_gene: TRBV28
j_gene: TRBJ1-1
abundance: -

CDR3nt: TGTGCCATCAGCCCGGGACTAGCGGGAGGGTTTGAGGAGCAGTTCTTC
CDR3aa: CAISPGLAGGFEEQFF
d_gene: TRBD2
v_gene: TRBV10-3
j_gene: TRBJ2-1
abundance: once

CDR3nt: TGTGCCAGCAGCCCTGGGGTAGCGGGAGTCGCAGATACGCAGTATTTT
CDR3aa: CASSPGVAGVADTQYF
d_gene: TRBD2
v_gene: TRBV6-4
j_gene: TRBJ2-3
abundance: few